The source of this T cell receptor (beta chain) is a study of graft-versus-host responses after intestinal transplantation. The repertoire was sequenced with immunoSEQ multiplex PCR; TCRdb's copy has only in-frame clones and lacks some. This sample has about 12,000 clones, with roughly nine tenths found just once. Whole-study results and caveats: Recipient bone marrow held GvH clones, some seen earlier in ileum or blood.

Time point reported: postoperative day 105 after intestinal transplantation (dayNNNN = postoperative day). As to this clone: Its antigen is not known.

Sequences were derived from PBMCs, sampled 105 days after intestinal transplantation. This sequence originates from a human patient who received an intestinal transplant, so some T cells may come from the graft donor.

The CDR3 loop reads CSVAGTGDSGNTIYF. The DNA of the CDR3 is TGCAGCGTTGCCGGGACAGGTGACTCTGGAAACACCATATATTTT. The gene calls are TRBV29-1 and TRBJ1-3; TRBD1 aligns across 8 bases. From germline, CDR1 is SQVTM and CDR2 ANQGSEA. V shed 4 bases, J shed 0 bases, and the junction held 5 bases outside the gene matches. There are 15 residues in the CDR3.